The rows below give T cell receptor beta chains drawn from one sample of a study of vaccination effects on CD4 cells after COVID-19. This table comes from immunoSEQ multiplex PCR, and its TCRdb copy is limited to in-frame clones, with some not included. The sample lists 50,000 to 70,000 clones, approximately 70% occurring once. These receptors have no identified antigens. The material sequenced was CD4+ T cells from PBMCs cultured without peptide, taken before COVID-19 vaccination. The receptors here all came from a human donor who had a prior SARS-CoV-2 infection. The CDR3 runs from the conserved cysteine through the conserved F or W. A D gene is named only where the DNA matches it firmly. Expanded clones get a size class; other rows say once, few or many, or leave the size out.

DNA: TGTGCCAGCAGATCGCGAGGGGATCCCTACGAGCAGTACTTC
CDR3: CASRSRGDPYEQYF
size: -
D: -
V: TRBV3-1/TRBV3-2
J: TRBJ2-7

DNA: TGTGCCAGCAGCCCAGAGGGTCATGGATCCTACGAGCAGTACTTC
CDR3: CASSPEGHGSYEQYF
size: -
D: -
V: TRBV9
J: TRBJ2-7

DNA: TGTGCCAGCAGTGGGCTTGGGGTAGGTCAGCCCCAGCATTTT
CDR3: CASSGLGVGQPQHF
size: -
D: -
V: TRBV2
J: TRBJ1-5

DNA: TGTGCCAGCAGCCCCCAGGTGAGGAATGAGCAGTTCTTC
CDR3: CASSPQVRNEQFF
size: -
D: -
V: TRBV9
J: TRBJ2-1

DNA: TGTGCCTGGATCCCCAACCCTCGACTAGCGGGGACCTACGAGCAGTACTTC
CDR3: CAWIPNPRLAGTYEQYF
size: -
D: TRBD2
V: TRBV30
J: TRBJ2-7

DNA: TGTGCCAGCAGCCGGGACAGGAACAGGGACCCCCAGTACTTC
CDR3: CASSRDRNRDPQYF
size: -
D: TRBD1
V: TRBV7-2
J: TRBJ2-5

DNA: TGCAGTGCTAGTGTCCGGGCTAGTTACGAGCAGTACTTC
CDR3: CSASVRASYEQYF
size: -
D: -
V: TRBV20-1
J: TRBJ2-7

DNA: TGTGCCAGCAGCTCCAGAGACAAGTCCGAGCAGTACTTC
CDR3: CASSSRDKSEQYF
size: -
D: -
V: TRBV11-2
J: TRBJ2-7

DNA: TGTGCCAGCAGCCGAGGGGATTTGGAGACCCAGTACTTC
CDR3: CASSRGDLETQYF
size: few
D: -
V: TRBV7-2
J: TRBJ2-5

DNA: TGTGCCAGCAGTTACTCGGACAGGGCTAATTCACCCCTCCACTTT
CDR3: CASSYSDRANSPLHF
size: few
D: TRBD1
V: TRBV6-5
J: TRBJ1-6

DNA: TGTGCCAGCAGCCTTGCCGGGACAGGGGGTTTAAGGGAGACCCAGTACTTC
CDR3: CASSLAGTGGLRETQYF
size: few
D: TRBD1
V: TRBV3-1/TRBV3-2
J: TRBJ2-5

DNA: TGTGCCAGCAGTGTGGTCAGGGGCAGCAACGAGCAGTACTTC
CDR3: CASSVVRGSNEQYF
size: -
D: -
V: TRBV2
J: TRBJ2-7

DNA: TGCGCCAGCAGCCAGGAATTTGGCGGATGGGGCCAAGAGACCCAGTACTTC
CDR3: CASSQEFGGWGQETQYF
size: -
D: -
V: TRBV4-1
J: TRBJ2-5

DNA: TGTGCCAGCAGCCCTGGACTAGCGGGAGGTCCCGAGAACACCGGGGAGCTGTTTTTT
CDR3: CASSPGLAGGPENTGELFF
size: -
D: TRBD2
V: TRBV7-3
J: TRBJ2-2

DNA: TGTGCCAGCAGCTCGCTGACTAGCGGGGTCGGAGAGACCCAGTACTTC
CDR3: CASSSLTSGVGETQYF
size: -
D: TRBD2
V: TRBV7-6
J: TRBJ2-5

DNA: TGTGCCATCAGCGTAGACCCTAATCCGCAGTTCTTC
CDR3: CAISVDPNPQFF
size: -
D: -
V: TRBV10-3
J: TRBJ2-1

DNA: TGTGCCAGCAGTTACTCAGGGGCGGGAAAAACCTACGAGCAGTACTTC
CDR3: CASSYSGAGKTYEQYF
size: -
D: -
V: TRBV6-5
J: TRBJ2-7

DNA: TGTGCCAGCAGTTTCGGACAGGGGGCGCCCCACACTGAAGCTTTCTTT
CDR3: CASSFGQGAPHTEAFF
size: -
D: TRBD1
V: TRBV27
J: TRBJ1-1

DNA: TGTGCCACCAGTGAGGTAGGGACAGCGCATACGCAGTATTTT
CDR3: CATSEVGTAHTQYF
size: -
D: TRBD1
V: TRBV24-1
J: TRBJ2-3

DNA: TGTGCCAGCAGCTTGTCTCTTCGTAGCGGGAGATACAATGAGCAGTTCTTC
CDR3: CASSLSLRSGRYNEQFF
size: -
D: TRBD2
V: TRBV5-6
J: TRBJ2-1

DNA: TGCGCCAGCAGCCAAGATTTATTGGCGGGAGGGTCGAATGAGCAGTTCTTC
CDR3: CASSQDLLAGGSNEQFF
size: -
D: TRBD2
V: TRBV4-3
J: TRBJ2-1

DNA: TGTGCCAGCAGCGACGGACTAGTTTTTGGTCTTTGGGCTTTCGAGCAGTACTTC
CDR3: CASSDGLVFGLWAFEQYF
size: -
D: TRBD2
V: TRBV3-1/TRBV3-2
J: TRBJ2-7

DNA: TGTGCCAGCTCCGGGACTTATGAGCAGTTCTTC
CDR3: CASSGTYEQFF
size: few
D: -
V: TRBV19
J: TRBJ2-1

DNA: TGTGCCAGTAGTATCGCAAGCGGGAGCAGGTACGAGCAGTACTTC
CDR3: CASSIASGSRYEQYF
size: -
D: TRBD2
V: TRBV19
J: TRBJ2-7

DNA: TGCGCCAGCAGCTCCGAAGGGAGGCCCGGAGGTGAAGCTTTCTTT
CDR3: CASSSEGRPGGEAFF
size: -
D: -
V: TRBV4-3
J: TRBJ1-1

DNA: TGTGCCAGCGTTTCTCCAACGGGACCGAACTACGAGCAGTACTTC
CDR3: CASVSPTGPNYEQYF
size: -
D: -
V: TRBV5-6
J: TRBJ2-7

DNA: TGTGCCAGCAGTTACGAGCGAGAGACCCAGTACTTC
CDR3: CASSYERETQYF
size: -
D: -
V: TRBV6-5
J: TRBJ2-5

DNA: TGTGCCAGCAGCTTCGACCATAACCCCGGGGAGCTGTTTTTT
CDR3: CASSFDHNPGELFF
size: -
D: -
V: TRBV7-2
J: TRBJ2-2

DNA: TGCGCCAGCAGCTTGGCCGGCTCGACTAGAGGGGAGCAGTACTTC
CDR3: CASSLAGSTRGEQYF
size: -
D: -
V: TRBV5-1
J: TRBJ2-7

DNA: TGTGCCAGCACTTGGACAGGGTTTAACTATGGCTACACCTTC
CDR3: CASTWTGFNYGYTF
size: -
D: TRBD1
V: TRBV18
J: TRBJ1-2

DNA: TGTGCCACCAGCAGAGCCGTTTTCGGAAATGAAAAACTGTTTTTT
CDR3: CATSRAVFGNEKLFF
size: once
D: -
V: TRBV15
J: TRBJ1-4

DNA: TGTGCCAGCAGCTACCGGACAGGAGGCTACAATGAGCAGTTCTTC
CDR3: CASSYRTGGYNEQFF
size: few
D: TRBD1
V: TRBV7-2
J: TRBJ2-1

DNA: TGCGCCAGCAGCCAAGTTTCGGTCGGCTACACTGAAGCTTTCTTT
CDR3: CASSQVSVGYTEAFF
size: few
D: -
V: TRBV4-1
J: TRBJ1-1

DNA: TGCGCCAGCAGCTTACAAGTGAGCTCCTACAATGAGCAGTTCTTC
CDR3: CASSLQVSSYNEQFF
size: -
D: -
V: TRBV5-1
J: TRBJ2-1

DNA: TGTGCCAGCAGTCGCTCAGGACAGCCCAACGCTTTCTTT
CDR3: CASSRSGQPNAFF
size: -
D: -
V: TRBV6-5
J: TRBJ1-1

DNA: TGTGCCAGCATGCAGACAGGGGGCTCTCCGGGGGCCAACGTCCTGACTTTC
CDR3: CASMQTGGSPGANVLTF
size: -
D: -
V: TRBV21-1
J: TRBJ2-6

DNA: TGTGCCAGCAGCCCCGGATTCGGAAGGACTGGGGACACTGAAGCTTTCTTT
CDR3: CASSPGFGRTGDTEAFF
size: -
D: -
V: TRBV5-8
J: TRBJ1-1

DNA: TGTGCCAGCAGCCCCACCAGGACTAGCGGATATTACAATGAGCAGTTCTTC
CDR3: CASSPTRTSGYYNEQFF
size: -
D: TRBD2
V: TRBV7-9
J: TRBJ2-1

DNA: TGTGCCTGTCGTAGCGGGGGTACTTCCTACAATGAGCAGTTCTTC
CDR3: CACRSGGTSYNEQFF
size: -
D: TRBD2
V: TRBV30
J: TRBJ2-1